This T cell receptor (beta chain) derives from a study of OX40 agonist ivuxolimab in advanced cancers. Study overall: The drug used for patients, ivuxolimab, was an agonistic anti-OX40 (CD134) antibody. Dose-escalation patients suffered from hepatocellular carcinoma, melanoma, renal cell or head and neck cancer.

TCRdb's copy holds only in-frame clones and misses some; the assay was immunoSEQ multiplex PCR. The sample yields tens of thousands of clones, roughly 83% seen once. V was pared by 2 bases and J by 6 bases, with 4 bases of the junction left unmatched. The CDR3 consists of 13 residues. Germline V gene sequence: CDR1 SGHRS, CDR2 YFSETQ. This TCR derives from an adult with an advanced solid tumor such as melanoma, head and neck, liver or kidney cancer. This chain uses TRBV5-1 with TRBJ2-7, with 8 bases that match TRBD1. Sequenced here: CD4+ or CD8+ T cells sorted from blood, sampled in a trial of the OX40 agonist ivuxolimab. This chain's CDR3 is CASSLLQGGEQYF. In DNA, the CDR3 is TGCGCCAGCAGCTTATTACAGGGGGGCGAGCAGTACTTC.